This T cell receptor beta chain was observed in a study of T cells in Graves' hyperthyroidism and ophthalmopathy. This clonotype was counted at least ten times. Its antigen is still unknown. Study-wide findings and caveats: A model of 13 V-J features distinguished ophthalmopathy from stable hyperthyroidism.

There were TCR beta CDR3 regions amplified from RNA transcripts. Researchers ran a first-round RT-PCR on the TCR CDR3 using the HTBI primer set. TCRdb re-derived calls from the multiplex PCR reads in MiXCR, one entry per CDR3 protein. The sample lists just under 750,000 distinct CDR3 sequences, roughly a third occurring once. Hyperthyroidism patients were newly diagnosed, had disease duration under 2 months, and were aged 18 to 65 years. Those patients with uncontrolled infection, other autoimmune disease, pregnancy or lactation were excluded. Diagnoses rested on clinical symptoms, serum thyroxine and TRAb, thyroid ultrasound and orbital computed tomography. The germline V and J ends were trimmed by 6 bases and 3 bases, with 12 bases remaining between them. CDR3 length: 13 amino acids. Germline-derived CDR1 and CDR2 are LNHDA and SQIVND (reference sequence).

This receptor was taken from a woman aged 40-49 years with Graves' hyperthyroidism. The sample comprised blood. This chain links TRBV19 with TRBJ2-7; the D gene is possibly TRBD1 (5 bases). The CDR3 here is CASRQDPYYEQYF. For the CDR3, the DNA is TGTGCCAGTAGACAGGACCCATACTACGAGCAGTACTTC.